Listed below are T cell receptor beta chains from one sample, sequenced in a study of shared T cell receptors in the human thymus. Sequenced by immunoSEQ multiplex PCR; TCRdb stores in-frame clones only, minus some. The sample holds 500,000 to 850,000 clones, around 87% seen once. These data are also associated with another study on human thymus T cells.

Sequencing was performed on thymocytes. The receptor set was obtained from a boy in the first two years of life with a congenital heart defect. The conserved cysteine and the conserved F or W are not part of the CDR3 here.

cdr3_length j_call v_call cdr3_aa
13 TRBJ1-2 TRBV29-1 SVATQGAGNYGYT
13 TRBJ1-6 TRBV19 ASSILTGGMSPLH
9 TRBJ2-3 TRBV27 ASSHTDTQY
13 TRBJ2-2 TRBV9 ASSENRGSTGELF
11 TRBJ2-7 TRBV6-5 ASSASGGYEQY
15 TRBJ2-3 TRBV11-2 ASSVEIGPGCTDTQY
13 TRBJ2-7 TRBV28 ASSTNRDMIYEQY
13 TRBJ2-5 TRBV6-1 ASSRKDRGRETQY
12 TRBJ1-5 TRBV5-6 ASSSGQSNQPQH
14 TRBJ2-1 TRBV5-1 ASSLASGGSTNEQF
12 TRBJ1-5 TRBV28 ASSRDRPNQPQH
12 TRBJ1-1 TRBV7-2 ASSLLFQGVGAF
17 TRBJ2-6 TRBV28 ASSDFPGLTVSGANVLT
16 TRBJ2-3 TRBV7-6 ASSPPYGGGTPVDTQY
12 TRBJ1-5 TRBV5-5 ASSLVQGNQPQH
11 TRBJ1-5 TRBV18 ASSGGLGQPQH
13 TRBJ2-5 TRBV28 ASSRETGDQETQY
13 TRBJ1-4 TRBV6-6 ASRDFQGADEKLF
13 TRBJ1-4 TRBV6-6 ASSLPGTGIEKLF